One sample yielded the 23 T cell receptor beta chains listed below, sequenced in a study of blood T cell repertoires in COVID-19. Assay: immunoSEQ multiplex PCR; the TCRdb copy retains only in-frame clones and omits some. The sample contains 50,000 to 75,000 clones, approximately 79% of which appear only once. The sequenced sample consisted of peripheral blood. The origin of the receptors is a woman aged 80 or over with active or convalescent COVID-19.

This clone has only one observation. The chain joins TRBV3-1 (or the pseudogene TRBV3-2) to TRBJ1-5; TRBD1 might be the D (5 bases). The germline gives CDR1 LGHDT, CDR2 YNNKEL (reference sequence). V was pared by 1 base and J by 2 bases, with 9 bases between. The CDR3 runs to 15 residues. CDR3 amino acids: CASSQGGVGNQPQHF. The CDR3, as DNA: TGTGCCAGCAGCCAAGGGGGGGTGGGCAATCAGCCCCAGCATTTT.

The V call is TRBV5-6, the J call TRBJ1-5, with 8 bases matching TRBD1. The CDR3 sequence is 15 residues long. V dropped 4 bases and J dropped 2; count of bases not matched to a gene: 5. CDR1 and CDR2 from the germline V gene are SGHDT and YYEEEE. CDR3 residues: CASSPGTGGNQPQHF. In DNA form, the CDR3 reads TGTGCCAGCAGCCCCGGGACAGGCGGCAATCAGCCCCAGCATTTT.

This chain uses TRBV6-1 with TRBJ1-6, with 9 positions matching TRBD1. Trimming cost V 2 bases and J 8 bases; bases outside gene matches: 10. CDR3 size: 17 residues. Germline CDR1 is MNHNS and CDR2 is SASEGT. The CDR3 coding sequence is TGTGCCAGCAGTGAAATCTTCGGACAGGGGATCTATTCACCCCTCCACTTT. This encodes CASSEIFGQGIYSPLHF.

V gene TRBV5-6 combines with J gene TRBJ1-6; D not certain. Trimming removed 1 base at V and 7 bases at J, with 12 bases between. The CDR3 consists of 15 residues. Germline CDR1 SGHDT, CDR2 YYEEEE. Here the CDR3 reads CASSLKTAGNSPLHF. CDR3 coding DNA: TGTGCCAGCAGCTTGAAAACAGCGGGCAATTCACCCCTCCACTTT.

This sequence joins TRBV3-1 (or the pseudogene TRBV3-2) and TRBJ1-1; no clear D. Trimming shortened V by 0 bases and J by 2 bases, and 4 bases separated the two germline ends. The CDR3 length is 13 residues. CDR1 is LGHDT, CDR2 YNNKEL, per germline (reference sequence). This chain's CDR3 is CASSQDLNTEAFF. CDR3 bases: TGTGCCAGCAGCCAAGACCTCAACACTGAAGCTTTCTTT.

Ten or more counts support this clone. The chain carries TRBV4-1 and TRBJ1-2; tentative D call: TRBD1 (6 bases). The CDR3 sequence is 19 residues long. Germline values: CDR1 MGHRA, CDR2 YSYEKL. V lost 0 bases, J lost 1 base, and 21 bases lay in between. CDR3 nucleotides: TGCGCCAGCAGCCAAGATCTCCCCCGGGACACCGGAATTAACTATGGCTACACCTTC. As protein: CASSQDLPRDTGINYGYTF.

CDR3 loop: CASREAGRSIYGYTF. The CDR3 DNA reads as TGTGCCAGCAGGGAGGCCGGGCGTTCAATCTATGGCTACACCTTC. J is TRBJ1-2 and V is TRBV2; D not certain. This CDR3 comprises 15 residues. Deletions cut 6 bases from V and 4 bases from J, with 18 bases between. The germline gives CDR1 SNHLY, CDR2 FYNNEI.

This clone has a single count. CDR3 protein: CASSLGLAGSNTGELFF. The CDR3 region has the DNA TGTGCCAGCAGCTTAGGACTAGCGGGGTCGAACACCGGGGAGCTGTTTTTT. The chain couples TRBV11-3 to TRBJ2-2; 11 nucleotides agree with TRBD2. The CDR3 runs to 17 residues. CDR1 and CDR2 from the germline V gene are SGHNT and YENEEA. The V gene end was trimmed by 1 base and the J gene end by 0 bases; junction bases not matched to a gene: 1.

This chain links TRBV7-3 with TRBJ2-3; 7 bases align to TRBD2. The ends lost 2 bases at V and 0 bases at J; junction bases unmatched: 5. This CDR3 region has 16 residues. Germline CDR1 reads SGHTA; CDR2 reads FQGTGA. The CDR3 is CASSLGLAESTDTQYF. The CDR3 DNA reads TGTGCCAGCAGCTTAGGCCTAGCGGAGAGCACAGATACGCAGTATTTT.

Remarks on this clone: This same CDR3 is encoded by further DNA sequences in the sample. The V and J genes are TRBV9 and TRBJ2-2; 7 bases are a match to TRBD1. This CDR3 is built from 16 residues. Germline V gene lookup returns CDR1 SGDLS and CDR2 YYNGEE. The trim removed 4 bases at V and 0 bases at J, leaving 6 bases unmatched. CDR3 protein: CASSPRDRPNTGELFF. CDR3 DNA: TGTGCCAGCAGCCCGAGGGACAGACCGAACACCGGGGAGCTGTTTTTT.

This rearrangement joins TRBV5-4 to TRBJ1-3, with 9 bases matching TRBD1. Germline assignment: CDR1 SGHNT and CDR2 YYREEE (reference sequence). The trim removed 0 bases at V and 2 bases at J, leaving 0 bases unmatched. This CDR3 is 15 amino acids long. CDR3 residues: CASSLGQGAGNTIYF. The CDR3 nucleotides are TGTGCCAGCAGCTTGGGACAGGGGGCTGGAAACACCATATATTTT.

This chain uses TRBV30 with TRBJ1-2, with D hard to call. The V end lost 4 bases, the J end lost 8 bases, and 17 bases lay between the germline ends. Per the germline V gene, CDR1 is GTSNPN and CDR2 is SVGIG (reference sequence). The CDR3 contains 13 residues. The CDR3 region is CAWNPQAMRGYTF. The CDR3 coding sequence is TGTGCCTGGAACCCCCAAGCCATGAGGGGCTACACCTTC. The variable domain in full, completed from reference TRBV30 and TRBJ1-2, reads SQTIHQWPATLVQPVGSPLSLECTVEGTSNPNLYWYRQAAGRGLQLLFYSVGIGQISSEVPQNLSASRPQDRQFILSSKKLLLSDSGFYLCAWNPQAMRGYTFGSGTRLTVV.

In this sample, this clone turned up a few times. The V and J genes are TRBV2 and TRBJ1-3; TRBD1 matches 8 bases. V shed 10 bases and J 10 bases; nucleotides not matched to a gene: 12. This CDR3 comprises 13 residues. Germline V CDR1 and CDR2: SNHLY, FYNNEI. The CDR3: CATNQGAGVTIYF. CDR3 nucleotide sequence: TGTGCCACCAATCAGGGGGCCGGTGTGACCATATATTTT.

This clone was detected only a few times. The V call is TRBV2, the J call TRBJ2-3, with 7 bases identical to TRBD1. V trimming: 7 bases; J trimming: 7 bases; junction bases outside the gene matches: 11. Germline CDR1 reads SNHLY; CDR2 reads FYNNEI. The CDR3 totals 14 residues. CDR3 DNA: TGTGCCAGCAATACCGGGACAGCGTCCAATACGCAGTATTTT. Encoded protein: CASNTGTASNTQYF.

This chain connects TRBV5-4 to TRBJ1-6, with D unresolved. V dropped 0 bases and J dropped 10 bases, with 8 bases sitting between them. The CDR3 sequence is 13 residues long. Germline CDR1 and CDR2: SGHNT and YYREEE (reference sequence). The DNA for the CDR3 is TGTGCCAGCAGCTTGGACGGGTTGTCACCCCTCCACTTT. This sequence encodes CASSLDGLSPLHF.

The V and J genes are TRBV5-1 and TRBJ2-2, with D possibly matching TRBD2 (6 bases). CDR3 size: 15 residues. Trimming removed 4 bases from V and 4 bases from J, with 14 bases in between. Per the germline V gene, CDR1 is SGHRS and CDR2 is YFSETQ. The CDR3 sequence is CASSDRTEGTGELFF. The CDR3 nucleotides are TGCGCCAGCAGCGACCGGACGGAGGGCACCGGGGAGCTGTTTTTT. Full variable domain (missing parts from reference TRBV5-1 and TRBJ2-2): KAGVTQTPRYLIKTRGQQVTLSCSPISGHRSVSWYQQTPGQGLQFLFEYFSETQRNKGNFPGRFSGRQFSNSRSEMNVSTLELGDSALYLCASSDRTEGTGELFFGEGSRLTVL.

The rearrangement joins TRBV19 to TRBJ1-5, with a possible D match to TRBD1 (5 bases). There are 13 residues in the CDR3. Germline loops: CDR1 LNHDA, CDR2 SQIVND (reference sequence). V gave up 9 bases and J gave up 1 base, with 10 bases separating them. In DNA, the CDR3 is TGTGCCAGCAGGGATATCAGCAATCAGCCCCAGCATTTT. Its protein is CASRDISNQPQHF.

The DNA of the CDR3 is TGCGCCAGCAGCTCCGGGACAGAAACCTACGAGCAGTACTTC. Amino acid sequence: CASSSGTETYEQYF. The chain joins TRBV5-1 to TRBJ2-7, with 7 bases that match TRBD1. CDR1 SGHRS and CDR2 YFSETQ come from the germline V gene. Losses at the gene ends were 3 bases for V and 2 bases for J; bases not matched to a gene: 5. The CDR3 contains 14 residues.

The chain recombines TRBV2 with TRBJ2-5; TRBD1 aligns across 7 bases. J was trimmed by 1 base and V by 6 bases; bases with no gene match: 5. There are 14 residues in the CDR3. CDR1 SNHLY and CDR2 FYNNEI come from the germline V gene. CDR3 coding DNA: TGTGCCAGCAGGGCAGGGGGTCCCCAAGAGACCCAGTACTTC. As protein: CASRAGGPQETQYF.

The J gene is TRBJ2-1, the V gene TRBV21-1; the D call TRBD2 from the table was never checked on the DNA. TRBV21-1 is marked as a pseudogene. The CDR3 sequence is 16 residues long. The CDR3 region is CASSLCGTSAENEQFF. Written as DNA, the CDR3 is TGTGCCAGCAGCCTTTGCGGGACGAGCGCGGAGAATGAGCAGTTCTTC.

The V and J genes are TRBV5-6 and TRBJ2-7; D not resolved. Germline V gene data show CDR1 as SGHDT and CDR2 as YYEEEE. The CDR3 sequence is 13 residues long. V was cut by 2 bases and J by 1 base, with 7 bases left in between. DNA for the CDR3: TGTGCCAGCAGCTTCGAACAGTCCTACGAGCAGTACTTC. This codes for CASSFEQSYEQYF.

This chain uses TRBV4-1 with TRBJ1-6, with 7 bases matching TRBD1. The CDR3 is 17 amino acids. Germline assignment: CDR1 MGHRA and CDR2 YSYEKL. With V trimmed by 5 bases and J by 4 bases, 11 bases remained unmatched. The CDR3 DNA sequence: TGCGCCAGCAGCAAATCCCGGGACAGAACATATAATTCACCCCTCCACTTT. Translating it yields CASSKSRDRTYNSPLHF.

This sequence joins TRBV2 and TRBJ1-1; maybe TRBD1 (6 bases). Germline-derived CDR1 and CDR2 are SNHLY and FYNNEI. CDR3 length: 13 amino acids. The V end lost 5 bases, the J end lost 6 bases, and 13 bases lay between the germline ends. In DNA form, the CDR3 reads TGTGCCAGCAGTTTCCAGACAGGCGCTGAAGCTTTCTTT. Protein: CASSFQTGAEAFF.